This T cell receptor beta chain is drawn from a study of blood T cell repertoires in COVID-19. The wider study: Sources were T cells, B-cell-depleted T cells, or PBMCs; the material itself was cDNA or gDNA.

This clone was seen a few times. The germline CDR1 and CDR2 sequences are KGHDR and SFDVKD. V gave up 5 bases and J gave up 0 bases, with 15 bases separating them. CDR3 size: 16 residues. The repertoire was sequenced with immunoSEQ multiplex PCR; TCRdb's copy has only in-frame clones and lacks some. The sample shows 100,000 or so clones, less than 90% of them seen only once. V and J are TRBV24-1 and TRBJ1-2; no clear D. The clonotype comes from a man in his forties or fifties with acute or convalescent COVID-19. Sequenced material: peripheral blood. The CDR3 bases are TGTGCCACCAGTGTCAGGCCCTTTCCCTCTAACTATGGCTACACCTTC. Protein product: CATSVRPFPSNYGYTF.